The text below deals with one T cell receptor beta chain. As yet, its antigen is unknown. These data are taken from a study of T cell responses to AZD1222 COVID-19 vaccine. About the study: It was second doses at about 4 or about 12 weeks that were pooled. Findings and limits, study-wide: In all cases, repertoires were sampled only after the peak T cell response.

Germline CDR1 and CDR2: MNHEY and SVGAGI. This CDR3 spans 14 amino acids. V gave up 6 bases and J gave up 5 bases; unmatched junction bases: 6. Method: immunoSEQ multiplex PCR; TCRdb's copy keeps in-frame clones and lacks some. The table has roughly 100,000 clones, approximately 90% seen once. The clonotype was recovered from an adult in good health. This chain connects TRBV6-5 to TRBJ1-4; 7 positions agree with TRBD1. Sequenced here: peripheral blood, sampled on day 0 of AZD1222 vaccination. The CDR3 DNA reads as TGTGCCAGCAGCTACAGGGGACGGAATGAAAAACTGTTTTTT. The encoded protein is CASSYRGRNEKLFF.